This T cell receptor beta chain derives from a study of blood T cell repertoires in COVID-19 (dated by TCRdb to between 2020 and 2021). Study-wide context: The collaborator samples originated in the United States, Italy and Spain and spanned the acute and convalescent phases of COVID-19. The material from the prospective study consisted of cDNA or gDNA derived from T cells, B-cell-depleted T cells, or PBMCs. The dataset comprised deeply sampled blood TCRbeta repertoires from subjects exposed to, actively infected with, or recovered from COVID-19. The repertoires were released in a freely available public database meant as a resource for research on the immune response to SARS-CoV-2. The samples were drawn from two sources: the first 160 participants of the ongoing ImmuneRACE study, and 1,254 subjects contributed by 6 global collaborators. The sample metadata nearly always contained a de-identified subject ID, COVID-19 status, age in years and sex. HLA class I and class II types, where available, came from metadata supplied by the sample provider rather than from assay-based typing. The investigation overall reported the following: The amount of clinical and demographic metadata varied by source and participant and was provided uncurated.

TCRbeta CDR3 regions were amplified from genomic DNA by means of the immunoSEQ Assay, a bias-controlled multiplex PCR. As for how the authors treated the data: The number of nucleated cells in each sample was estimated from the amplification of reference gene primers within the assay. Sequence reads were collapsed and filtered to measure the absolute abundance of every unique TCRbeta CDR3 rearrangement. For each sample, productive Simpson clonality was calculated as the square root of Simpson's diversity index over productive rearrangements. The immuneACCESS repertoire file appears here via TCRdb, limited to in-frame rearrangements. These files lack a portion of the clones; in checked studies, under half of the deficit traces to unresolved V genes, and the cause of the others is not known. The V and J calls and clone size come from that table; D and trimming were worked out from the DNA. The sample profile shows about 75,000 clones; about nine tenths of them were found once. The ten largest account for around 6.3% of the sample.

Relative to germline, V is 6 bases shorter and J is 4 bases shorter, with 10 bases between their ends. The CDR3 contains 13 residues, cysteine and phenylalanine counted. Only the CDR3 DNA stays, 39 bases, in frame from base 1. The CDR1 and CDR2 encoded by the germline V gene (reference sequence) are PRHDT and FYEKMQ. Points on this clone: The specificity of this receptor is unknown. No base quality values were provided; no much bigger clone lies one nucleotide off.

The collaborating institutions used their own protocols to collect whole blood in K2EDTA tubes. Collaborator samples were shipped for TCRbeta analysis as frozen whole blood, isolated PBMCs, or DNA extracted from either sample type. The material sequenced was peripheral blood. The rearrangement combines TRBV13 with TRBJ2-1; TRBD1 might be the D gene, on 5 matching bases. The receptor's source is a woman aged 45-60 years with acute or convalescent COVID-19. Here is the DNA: TGTGCCAGCAGGATCGCAGGGTACAATGAGCAGTTCTTC. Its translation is CASRIAGYNEQFF.